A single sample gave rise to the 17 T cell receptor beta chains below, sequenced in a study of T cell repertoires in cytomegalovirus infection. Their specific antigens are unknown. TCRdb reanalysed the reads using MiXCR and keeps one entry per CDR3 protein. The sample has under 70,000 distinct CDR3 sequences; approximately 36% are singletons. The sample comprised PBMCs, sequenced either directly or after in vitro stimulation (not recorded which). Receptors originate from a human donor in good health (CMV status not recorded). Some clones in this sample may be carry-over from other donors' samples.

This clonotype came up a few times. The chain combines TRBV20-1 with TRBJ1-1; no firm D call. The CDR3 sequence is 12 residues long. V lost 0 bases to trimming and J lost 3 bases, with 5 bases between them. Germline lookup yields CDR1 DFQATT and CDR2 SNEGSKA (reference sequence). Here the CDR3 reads CSARDFDTEAFF. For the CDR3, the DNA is TGCAGTGCTAGAGATTTTGACACTGAAGCTTTCTTT.

The CDR3 nucleotides read TGTGCCAGCAGTTTAGCTATCTCAGATACGCAGTATTTT. This sequence encodes CASSLAISDTQYF. This sequence joins TRBV12-3 or TRBV12-4 and TRBJ2-3; D unresolved. V was pared by 0 bases and J by 4 bases, with 5 bases between. The CDR3 totals 13 residues.

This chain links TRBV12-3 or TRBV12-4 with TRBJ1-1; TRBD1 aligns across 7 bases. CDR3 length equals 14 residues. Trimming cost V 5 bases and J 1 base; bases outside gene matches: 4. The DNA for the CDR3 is TGTGCCAGCAGTGGGACAGCGGGGAACACTGAAGCTTTCTTT. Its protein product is CASSGTAGNTEAFF.

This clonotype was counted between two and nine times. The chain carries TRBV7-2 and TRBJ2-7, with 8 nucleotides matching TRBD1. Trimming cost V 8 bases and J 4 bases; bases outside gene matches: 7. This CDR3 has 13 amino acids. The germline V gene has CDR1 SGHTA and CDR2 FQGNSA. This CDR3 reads CASGTGGGYEQYF. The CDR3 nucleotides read TGTGCCAGCGGAACAGGGGGTGGTTACGAGCAGTACTTC.

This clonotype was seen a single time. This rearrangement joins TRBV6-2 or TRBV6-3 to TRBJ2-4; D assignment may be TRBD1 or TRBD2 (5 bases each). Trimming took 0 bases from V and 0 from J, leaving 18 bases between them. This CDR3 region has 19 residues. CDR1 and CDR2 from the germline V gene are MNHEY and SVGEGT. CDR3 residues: CASSYSMMRGRLAKNIQYF. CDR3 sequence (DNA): TGTGCCAGCAGTTACTCGATGATGAGGGGCCGACTAGCCAAAAACATTCAGTACTTC.

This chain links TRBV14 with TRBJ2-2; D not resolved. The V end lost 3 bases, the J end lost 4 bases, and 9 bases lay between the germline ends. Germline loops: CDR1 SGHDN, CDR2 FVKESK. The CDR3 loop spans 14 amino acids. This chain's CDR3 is CASSQTTGTGELFF. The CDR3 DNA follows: TGTGCCAGCAGCCAGACCACCGGCACCGGGGAGCTGTTTTTT.

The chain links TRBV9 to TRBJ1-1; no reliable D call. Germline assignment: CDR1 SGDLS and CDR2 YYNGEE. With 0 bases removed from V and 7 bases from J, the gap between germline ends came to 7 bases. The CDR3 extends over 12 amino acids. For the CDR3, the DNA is TGTGCCAGCAGCGTAGAGTACGGTGAAGCTTTCTTT. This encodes CASSVEYGEAFF.

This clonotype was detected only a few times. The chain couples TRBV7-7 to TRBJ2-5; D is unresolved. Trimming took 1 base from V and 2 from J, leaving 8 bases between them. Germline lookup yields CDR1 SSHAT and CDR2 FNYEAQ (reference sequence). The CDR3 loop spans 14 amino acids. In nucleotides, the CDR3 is TGTGCCAGCAGCTTAGGAGGCCTACAAGAGACCCAGTACTTC. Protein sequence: CASSLGGLQETQYF.

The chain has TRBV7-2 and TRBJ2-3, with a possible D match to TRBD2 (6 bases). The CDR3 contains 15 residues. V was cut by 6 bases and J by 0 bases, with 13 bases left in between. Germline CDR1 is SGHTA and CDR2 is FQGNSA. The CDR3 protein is CASSPIADSTDTQYF. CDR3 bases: TGTGCCAGCAGTCCTATAGCGGATAGCACAGATACGCAGTATTTT.

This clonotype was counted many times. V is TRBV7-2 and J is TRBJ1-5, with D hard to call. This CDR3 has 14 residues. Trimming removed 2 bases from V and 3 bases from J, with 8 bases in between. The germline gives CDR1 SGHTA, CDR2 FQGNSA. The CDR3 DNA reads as TGTGCCAGCAGCTTACGGGAATACAATCAGCCCCAGCATTTT. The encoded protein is CASSLREYNQPQHF. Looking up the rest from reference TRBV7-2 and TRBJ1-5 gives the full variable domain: GAGVSQSPSNKVTEKGKDVELRCDPISGHTALYWYRQSLGQGLEFLIYFQGNSAPDKSGLPSDRFSAERTGGSVSTLTIQRTQQEDSAVYLCASSLREYNQPQHFGDGTRLSIL.

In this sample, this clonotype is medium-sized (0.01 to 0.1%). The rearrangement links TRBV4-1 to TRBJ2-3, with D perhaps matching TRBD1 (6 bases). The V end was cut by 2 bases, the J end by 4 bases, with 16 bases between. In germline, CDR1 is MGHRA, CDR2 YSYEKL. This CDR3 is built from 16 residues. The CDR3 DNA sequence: TGCGCCAGCAGCCAATTCACAGGGACGGGGTCAGATACGCAGTATTTT. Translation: CASSQFTGTGSDTQYF.

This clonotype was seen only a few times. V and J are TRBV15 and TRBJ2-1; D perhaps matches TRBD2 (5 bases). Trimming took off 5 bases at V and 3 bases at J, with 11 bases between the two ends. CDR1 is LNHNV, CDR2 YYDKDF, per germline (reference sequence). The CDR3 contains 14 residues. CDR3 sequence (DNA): TGTGCCACCAGCCGAAAGGCGGGCTACAATGAGCAGTTCTTC. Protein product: CATSRKAGYNEQFF.

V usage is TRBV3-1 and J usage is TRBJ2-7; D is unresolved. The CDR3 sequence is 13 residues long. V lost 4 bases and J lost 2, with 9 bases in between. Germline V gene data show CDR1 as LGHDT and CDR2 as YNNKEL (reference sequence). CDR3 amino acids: CASSPSLAYEQYF. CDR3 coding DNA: TGTGCCAGCAGCCCCTCGCTGGCCTACGAGCAGTACTTC.

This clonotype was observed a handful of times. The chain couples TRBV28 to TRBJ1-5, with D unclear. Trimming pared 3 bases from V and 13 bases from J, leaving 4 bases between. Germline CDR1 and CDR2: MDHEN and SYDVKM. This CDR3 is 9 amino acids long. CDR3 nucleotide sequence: TGTGCCAGCAGTTTTCAGCAGCATTTT. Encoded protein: CASSFQQHF.

CDR3: CASSFRGATEQFF. CDR3 DNA sequence: TGTGCCAGCAGCTTTCGAGGGGCTACTGAGCAGTTCTTC. The chain joins TRBV7-2 to TRBJ2-1; D possibly uses TRBD1 or TRBD2 (5 bases each). Germline V lookup: CDR1 SGHTA, CDR2 FQGNSA. The CDR3 runs 13 residues. With 3 bases removed from V and 9 bases from J, the gap between germline ends came to 12 bases.

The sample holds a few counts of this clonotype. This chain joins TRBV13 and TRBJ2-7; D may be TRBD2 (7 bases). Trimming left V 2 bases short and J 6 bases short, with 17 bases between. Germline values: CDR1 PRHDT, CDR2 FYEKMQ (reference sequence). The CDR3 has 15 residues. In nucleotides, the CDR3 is TGTGCCAGCAGCTTAATAAGGGACCGGGGGGCCGAGCAGTACTTC. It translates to CASSLIRDRGAEQYF.

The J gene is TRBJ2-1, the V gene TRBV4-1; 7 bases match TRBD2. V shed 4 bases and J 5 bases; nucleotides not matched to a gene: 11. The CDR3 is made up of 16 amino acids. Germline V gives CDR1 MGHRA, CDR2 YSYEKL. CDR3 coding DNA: TGCGCCAGCAGCCGGGGCATGGCTAGCGGAAACAATGAGCAGTTCTTC. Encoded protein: CASSRGMASGNNEQFF.